The 25 T cell receptor beta chains below come from one sample, sequenced in a study of identical twins. TCRdb analysed the 5' RACE reads with MiXCR anew, one entry per CDR3 protein. The repertoire holds some 1,700,000 distinct CDR3 sequences, with roughly a third as singletons. What was sequenced was cord blood. These receptors all come from a newborn girl in good health.

The J gene is TRBJ1-2, the V gene TRBV10-3; 7 nucleotides match TRBD1. This CDR3 spans 13 amino acids. With 7 bases clipped from V and 4 bases from J, the junction kept 6 bases outside the gene matches. Germline values: CDR1 ENHRY, CDR2 SYGVKD. The CDR3 DNA sequence: TGTGCCATCATCCCCCGGGACAGCTATGGCTACACCTTC. Protein product: CAIIPRDSYGYTF.

The chain is built from TRBV20-1 and TRBJ1-2; 9 bases match TRBD1. The germline gives CDR1 DFQATT, CDR2 SNEGSKA (reference sequence). This CDR3 has 11 residues. The CDR3 loop is CSGGQGYGYTF. The CDR3 DNA reads TGCAGCGGCGGACAGGGGTATGGCTACACCTTC.

With respect to this clonotype: A read error may be the cause here, since a much bigger clone is one base away. V usage is TRBV29-1 and J usage is TRBJ2-1, with no clear D. Trimming took 4 bases from V and 10 from J, leaving 11 bases between them. This CDR3 has 11 residues. CDR1 SQVTM and CDR2 ANQGSEA come from the germline V gene. CDR3 loop: CSVAVSYEQFF. For the CDR3, the DNA is TGCAGCGTTGCCGTTTCCTACGAGCAGTTCTTC.

The chain uses TRBV20-1 and TRBJ1-2; the D is unclear. Trimming removed 7 bases at V and 5 bases at J, with 17 bases between. The CDR3 spans 13 residues. CDR1 and CDR2 (germline): DFQATT, SNEGSKA (reference sequence). The CDR3 region is CSGPRPPRYGYTF. CDR3 coding DNA: TGCAGTGGGCCCAGGCCCCCGAGATATGGCTACACCTTC.

The V gene is TRBV12-3 or TRBV12-4, the J gene TRBJ2-2; 8 nucleotides align to TRBD2. This CDR3 has 15 amino acids. The J segment lost 6 bases and the V segment lost 5 bases, leaving 8 bases of the junction unmatched. The chain's CDR3 is CASSPGLELPGELFF. CDR3 sequence (DNA): TGTGCCAGCAGTCCGGGACTAGAACTGCCCGGGGAGCTGTTTTTT.

This sequence joins TRBV7-2 and TRBJ2-1; weak D call: TRBD2 (6 bases). CDR3 length: 14 residues. Deletions cut 2 bases from V and 15 bases from J, with 20 bases between. CDR1 and CDR2 (germline): SGHTA, FQGNSA. The CDR3 region is CASSLISGDTSRFF. DNA of the CDR3: TGTGCCAGCAGCTTAATTAGCGGTGACACTAGTCGGTTCTTC.

This clonotype has just a few counts. The chain employs TRBV11-2 and TRBJ2-1; possibly TRBD2 for D (6 bases). Trimming left V 5 bases short and J 8 bases short, with 16 bases between. Germline-derived CDR1 and CDR2 are SGHAT and FQNNGV. The length of the CDR3 is 14 residues. In DNA, the CDR3 is TGTGCCAGCAGCCCCCACCAGGAGGGTGATGAGCAGTTCTTC. Translated: CASSPHQEGDEQFF.

The chain combines TRBV28 with TRBJ1-5, with a tentative D call TRBD1 (6 bases). Trimming cost V 1 base and J 7 bases, with 14 bases left between them. Looked up from germline, CDR1 is MDHEN and CDR2 is SYDVKM. This CDR3 is built from 15 residues. The CDR3 sequence is CASSLSLTQGQPQHF. The DNA of the CDR3 is TGTGCCAGCAGTTTATCCCTAACACAGGGCCAGCCCCAGCATTTT.

The chain is built from TRBV4-1 and TRBJ2-1; 9 bases fit TRBD2. The CDR3 covers 21 residues. V was clipped by 1 base and J by 5 bases; unmatched bases: 21. CDR1 is MGHRA, CDR2 YSYEKL, per germline. CDR3 protein: CASSQGQVLAGSPTLNNEQFF. The DNA for the CDR3 is TGCGCCAGCAGCCAAGGGCAAGTCCTAGCGGGAAGCCCAACTCTTAACAATGAGCAGTTCTTC.

As to this clonotype: The DNA is left out, because the CDR3 cannot be placed on it with certainty; the CDR3 is given as TCRdb lists it. The V and J genes are TRBV5-1 and TRBJ2-3; whether TRBD2, the table's D call, matches the DNA was not checked. The CDR3 is 16 residues long, ends included. Germline lookup yields CDR1 SGHRS and CDR2 YFSETQ. The CDR3 loop reads CASSIRFGGAGDTQYF.

V is TRBV5-6 and J is TRBJ2-7; the D is unclear. The better agreement between TRBJ2-4 and the DNA end casts doubt on the J call. Germline V CDR1 and CDR2: SGHDT, YYEEEE. The CDR3 has 12 residues. CDR3 region: CASSLGSNIQYF. Written as DNA, the CDR3 is TGTGCCAGCAGCTTGGGCAGCAACATTCAGTACTTC.

The V call is TRBV6-1, the J call TRBJ2-5, with 7 bases lining up with TRBD1. V lost 7 bases and J lost 2; bases outside the gene matches: 4. Per germline, CDR1 MNHNS and CDR2 SASEGT. This CDR3 comprises 13 residues. CDR3 in amino acids: CASNQGQQETQYF. In DNA, the CDR3 is TGTGCCAGCAACCAGGGACAGCAAGAGACCCAGTACTTC.

The chain is built from TRBV12-3 or TRBV12-4 and TRBJ2-3, with TRBD1 as a possible D gene (5 bases). The CDR3 runs 15 residues. V was cut by 7 bases and J by 1 base, with 15 bases left in between. CDR3 protein: CASTSIGRGTDTQYF. The CDR3 DNA reads TGTGCCAGCACCTCCATCGGCAGGGGCACAGATACGCAGTATTTT.

This clonotype was detected a few times. The V and J genes are TRBV12-3 or TRBV12-4 and TRBJ1-3; D is unclear. The CDR3 is 16 residues long. V gave up 3 bases and J gave up 1 base, with 13 bases separating them. This chain's CDR3 is CASSLRQFQSGNTIYF. For the CDR3, the DNA is TGTGCCAGCAGTTTGAGGCAATTTCAATCTGGAAACACCATATATTTT.

Of note for this clonotype: Mismatch with germline at one junction end may stem from a read error. The chain recombines TRBV6-2 or TRBV6-3 with TRBJ2-1, with 12 bases lining up with TRBD2. CDR1 is MNHEY, CDR2 SVGEGT, per germline. CDR3 length equals 15 residues. CDR3 in amino acids: CASRGLAGLYSEQFF. In nucleotides, the CDR3 is TGTGCCAGCCGAGGACTAGCGGGGTTATACAGTGAGCAGTTCTTC.

This clonotype turned up a few times. The CDR3 DNA reads as TGTGCCAGCGCTGGACAGGGACCCTCCAATGAGCAGTTCTTC. Translating it yields CASAGQGPSNEQFF. The V gene is TRBV2, the J gene TRBJ2-1, with TRBD1 identical over 8 bases. With V trimmed by 8 bases and J by 6 bases, 9 bases remained unmatched. Looked up from germline, CDR1 is SNHLY and CDR2 is FYNNEI. The CDR3 length is 14 residues.

This clonotype was recorded at least ten times. For the CDR3, the DNA is TGTGCCAGCAGCCAAGAGCGGGGGGGCCGAAATGAGCAGTTCTTC. Residues: CASSQERGGRNEQFF. V is TRBV4-2 and J is TRBJ2-1; 9 bases line up with TRBD2. Trimming at V came to 0 bases and at J to 7 bases, leaving 4 bases not matched to a gene. The length of the CDR3 is 15 residues. Germline CDR1 is LGHNA and CDR2 is YNFKEQ.

This clonotype has at least ten counts. The chain carries TRBV20-1 and TRBJ2-1; 9 positions match TRBD1. The V segment lost 3 bases and the J segment 4 bases; nucleotides outside the gene matches: 7. The CDR3 runs 15 residues. In germline, CDR1 is DFQATT, CDR2 SNEGSKA (reference sequence). This CDR3 is CSASTSGQGYNEQFF. The CDR3 region has the DNA TGCAGTGCTAGTACGTCGGGACAGGGTTACAATGAGCAGTTCTTC.

The CDR3 sequence: CASSATGRGNSPLHF. In nucleotides, the CDR3 is TGTGCCAGCAGTGCCACAGGGCGCGGGAATTCACCCCTCCACTTT. The J gene is TRBJ1-6, the V gene TRBV25-1, with D possibly being TRBD1 (6 bases). Trimming left V 4 bases short and J 7 bases short, with 14 bases between. The V gene's germline CDR1 is MGHDK and CDR2 SYGVNS. The CDR3 covers 15 residues.

This clonotype appeared many times. V usage is TRBV25-1 and J usage is TRBJ2-3; perhaps TRBD2 as D (6 bases). Trimming pared 5 bases from V and 2 bases from J, leaving 17 bases between. This CDR3 contains 16 residues. The germline V gene has CDR1 MGHDK and CDR2 SYGVNS. Here the CDR3 reads CASSPRLVGATDTQYF. CDR3 nucleotides: TGTGCCAGCAGTCCCCGACTAGTTGGGGCCACAGATACGCAGTATTTT.

This clonotype came up many times. This rearrangement joins TRBV4-2 to TRBJ2-7; D ambiguous. Germline lookup yields CDR1 LGHNA and CDR2 YNFKEQ. Trimming removed 0 bases from V and 4 bases from J, with 7 bases in between. CDR3 size: 13 residues. The CDR3 reads CASSQDLSYEQYF. In DNA form, the CDR3 reads TGTGCCAGCAGCCAAGATTTAAGTTACGAGCAGTACTTC.

This clonotype was observed a few times. The chain links TRBV20-1 to TRBJ1-2; no reliable D call. The germline CDR1 and CDR2 sequences are DFQATT and SNEGSKA (reference sequence). The germline V and J ends were trimmed by 1 base and 0 bases, with 15 bases remaining between them. The CDR3 totals 16 residues. The CDR3 DNA reads as TGCAGTGCTAGAGGTTGGCGAGCAGGAGCTAACTATGGCTACACCTTC. As protein: CSARGWRAGANYGYTF.

Regarding this clonotype: A much larger clone differs from this one at a single base, so this may be a read error. The genes are TRBV21-1 and TRBJ2-6. TRBV21-1 is a known pseudogene. This CDR3 spans 13 amino acids. CDR3 sequence: CARSYSGANVLTF. For the CDR3, the DNA is TGTGCCAGAAGTTACTCTGGGGCCAACGTCCTGACTTTC.

This clonotype was seen a single time. The junction departs from the called germline gene at one end, perhaps through a read error. This rearrangement joins TRBV11-2 to TRBJ2-4; perhaps TRBD2 as D (5 bases). The CDR3 length is 16 residues. CDR1 is SGHAT and CDR2 is FQNNGV in the germline V gene. The CDR3 nucleotides are TGTGCTAGCAGTCCCATAGCGCAGCTAGCCAAAAACATTCAGTACTTC. Its protein product is CASSPIAQLAKNIQYF.

The chain uses TRBV12-3 or TRBV12-4 and TRBJ2-5, with D possibly matching TRBD2 (6 bases). CDR3 length equals 15 residues. V gave up 3 bases and J gave up 1 base, with 12 bases separating them. CDR3 coding DNA: TGTGCCAGCAGTTTCGGGGGTGCGGGCCAAGAGACCCAGTACTTC. Amino acids: CASSFGGAGQETQYF.